This T cell receptor beta chain came from a study of graft-versus-host responses after intestinal transplantation. Clones were read by immunoSEQ multiplex PCR, and TCRdb kept only the in-frame ones, dropping some. This table holds some 10,000 clones, roughly 31% found once. Germline V gene data show CDR1 as SGHRS and CDR2 as YFSETQ. This CDR3 has 12 residues. V was trimmed by 4 bases and J by 4 bases, leaving 8 bases between them. Responders (about 200,000, CFSE-labeled) met about 200,000 stimulators that were irradiated and violet-dye-labeled. Post-reaction, proliferating CD3+CD4+ and CD3+CD8+ responders (CFSE-low) were sorted.

The chain carries TRBV5-1 and TRBJ2-5; D perhaps matches TRBD1 (6 bases). Sample: alloreactive CD4+ T cells from a mixed lymphocyte reaction culture, taken before transplantation. Subset in this sample: CFSE-low proliferating T cells sorted from roughly six-day pre-transplant mixed lymphocyte reaction (GvH or HvG direction). The receptor comes from a human patient who was an organ donor for intestinal transplantation. In DNA form, the CDR3 reads TGCGCCAGCAGCGAGACAGGAGAGACCCAGTACTTC. The encoded protein is CASSETGETQYF.